The source of this T cell receptor (beta chain) is a study of blood T cell repertoires in COVID-19. Study at large: Collection of acute and convalescent COVID-19 samples took place in the United States, Italy and Spain. Sources were T cells, B-cell-depleted T cells, or PBMCs; the material itself was cDNA or gDNA.

Germline values: CDR1 SGHVS, CDR2 FQNEAQ. The CDR3 totals 16 residues. Trimming pared 1 base from V and 0 bases from J, leaving 12 bases between. In its sample, this clone was seen once. Per the authors' pipeline: Amplified reference gene primers provided the basis for estimating nucleated cell counts. Assay used: immunoSEQ multiplex PCR; TCRdb lists only in-frame clones, some missing. Clone size and the V and J calls come from that table; the DNA yielded D and trimming. Here the sample spans 150,000 to 200,000 clones, about 79% being singletons. This sequence joins TRBV7-8 and TRBJ2-5; a possible D gene is TRBD2 (5 bases). The sequence was collected from a woman between 65 and 79 years old with acute or convalescent COVID-19. Input material: peripheral blood. CDR3 in amino acids: CASSLVGTSNQETQYF. The CDR3 DNA reads as TGTGCCAGCAGCTTAGTCGGCACTAGTAACCAAGAGACCCAGTACTTC.